This is a list of T cell receptor beta chains from one sample in a study of T cell responses to AZD1222 COVID-19 vaccine. Method: immunoSEQ multiplex PCR; TCRdb's copy keeps in-frame clones and lacks some. Of 150,000 to 200,000 clones detected, around 95% appear once; the ten largest clones hold about 0.64%. The source was peripheral blood, collected on day 0 of AZD1222 vaccination. The receptors derive from an adult in good health. Both conserved end residues are part of each CDR3. Fields, in order: D gene, V gene, clone size, J gene, CDR3 DNA, CDR3 protein. D genes are given only for firm matches. Some rows have no size entry. The others give once, few or many, or a class for an expanded clone.

d_gene: -; v_gene: TRBV19; abundance: -; j_gene: TRBJ1-6; CDR3nt: TGTGCCAGTAGGGGGGAATGGAATTCACCCCTCCACTTT; CDR3aa: CASRGEWNSPLHF
d_gene: -; v_gene: TRBV4-1; abundance: -; j_gene: TRBJ2-4; CDR3nt: TGCGCCAGCAGCCAAAGGGGCGGCGGAACGGGCATTCAGTACTTC; CDR3aa: CASSQRGGGTGIQYF
d_gene: -; v_gene: TRBV5-8; abundance: -; j_gene: TRBJ1-5; CDR3nt: TGTGCCAGCAGCTTGGTCCCCTATAGCAATCAGCCCCAGCATTTT; CDR3aa: CASSLVPYSNQPQHF
d_gene: TRBD2; v_gene: TRBV7-9; abundance: -; j_gene: TRBJ2-2; CDR3nt: TGTGCCAGCACCGACGGACTAGCGGGAGTTAGTTTGGCCGGGGAGCTGTTTTTT; CDR3aa: CASTDGLAGVSLAGELFF
d_gene: TRBD1; v_gene: TRBV5-1; abundance: once; j_gene: TRBJ2-7; CDR3nt: TGCGCCAGCAGCTTCGACAGGGGCGAGCAGTACTTC; CDR3aa: CASSFDRGEQYF
d_gene: -; v_gene: TRBV28; abundance: -; j_gene: TRBJ1-3; CDR3nt: TGTGCCAGCAAGTTCAGGGATACACCAAACACCATATATTTT; CDR3aa: CASKFRDTPNTIYF
d_gene: -; v_gene: TRBV4-1; abundance: -; j_gene: TRBJ2-7; CDR3nt: TGCGCCAGCAGCCAAGGGTCAGGGTCCTACGAGCAGTACTTC; CDR3aa: CASSQGSGSYEQYF
d_gene: -; v_gene: TRBV7-8; abundance: -; j_gene: TRBJ2-6; CDR3nt: TGTGCCAGCAGCTTACAGGGTGTCTCTGGGGCCAACGTCCTGACTTTC; CDR3aa: CASSLQGVSGANVLTF
d_gene: TRBD1; v_gene: TRBV28; abundance: -; j_gene: TRBJ2-7; CDR3nt: TGTGCCAGCAGTTCAGGGACAGGGAGGTTAGAGTACGAGCAGTACTTC; CDR3aa: CASSSGTGRLEYEQYF
d_gene: TRBD1; v_gene: TRBV18; abundance: -; j_gene: TRBJ1-2; CDR3nt: TGTGCCAGCTCACCTACGACAGGGGGCGGCTATGGCTACACCTTC; CDR3aa: CASSPTTGGGYGYTF
d_gene: -; v_gene: TRBV12-5; abundance: -; j_gene: TRBJ2-1; CDR3nt: TGTGCTAGTGGTGAAGACGGTGAGCAGTTCTTC; CDR3aa: CASGEDGEQFF
d_gene: TRBD2; v_gene: TRBV29-1; abundance: -; j_gene: TRBJ2-3; CDR3nt: TGCAGCGTTGAAGGTCCCCCTTTCCGGACTAGCGGCGACACAGATACGCAGTATTTT; CDR3aa: CSVEGPPFRTSGDTDTQYF
d_gene: -; v_gene: TRBV15; abundance: -; j_gene: TRBJ2-4; CDR3nt: TGTGCCACCAGCAGAGATAAAGAACGGAGGGGAGGAAACATTCAGTACTTC; CDR3aa: CATSRDKERRGGNIQYF
d_gene: -; v_gene: TRBV19; abundance: -; j_gene: TRBJ1-6; CDR3nt: TGTGCCAGTAGCCCCAGGGGTGACGGCTCCTATAATTCACCCCTCCACTTT; CDR3aa: CASSPRGDGSYNSPLHF
d_gene: -; v_gene: TRBV4-1; abundance: -; j_gene: TRBJ1-5; CDR3nt: TGCGCCAGCAGCCAAGACCCGGGGCTCAATCAGCCCCAGCATTTT; CDR3aa: CASSQDPGLNQPQHF
d_gene: TRBD1; v_gene: TRBV3-1/TRBV3-2; abundance: -; j_gene: TRBJ2-4; CDR3nt: TGTGCCAGCAGCCAAGCATTACTAGAGGGGGCGGCCAAAAACATTCAGTACTTC; CDR3aa: CASSQALLEGAAKNIQYF
d_gene: -; v_gene: TRBV6-6; abundance: -; j_gene: TRBJ1-5; CDR3nt: TGTGCCAGCAGTTTTGACAGCCTATATCAGCCCCAGCATTTT; CDR3aa: CASSFDSLYQPQHF
d_gene: -; v_gene: TRBV15; abundance: -; j_gene: TRBJ2-1; CDR3nt: TGTGCCACCAGCAGGCGACAGACCTACAATGAGCAGTTCTTC; CDR3aa: CATSRRQTYNEQFF
d_gene: TRBD2; v_gene: TRBV24-1; abundance: -; j_gene: TRBJ2-1; CDR3nt: TGTGCCACCAGTGATTTGGGCGGGACTAGCGGGAGTTCCTCCTACAATGAGCAGTTCTTC; CDR3aa: CATSDLGGTSGSSSYNEQFF
d_gene: TRBD1; v_gene: TRBV27; abundance: -; j_gene: TRBJ2-5; CDR3nt: TGTGCCAGCAGAACGACAGGGTCGGAAGAGACCCAGTACTTC; CDR3aa: CASRTTGSEETQYF
d_gene: -; v_gene: TRBV15; abundance: -; j_gene: TRBJ2-5; CDR3nt: TGTGCCACCAGAGTAGGGGCCCAAGAGACCCAGTACTTC; CDR3aa: CATRVGAQETQYF
d_gene: -; v_gene: TRBV15; abundance: -; j_gene: TRBJ2-2; CDR3nt: TGTGCCACCAGCAGAGGTGTGGGCGACCGAACGAACACCGGGGAGCTGTTTTTT; CDR3aa: CATSRGVGDRTNTGELFF
d_gene: TRBD1; v_gene: TRBV6-5; abundance: -; j_gene: TRBJ2-1; CDR3nt: TGTGCCAGCAGTTCGCGGGACAGGGGGCCTGAGCAGTTCTTC; CDR3aa: CASSSRDRGPEQFF
d_gene: -; v_gene: TRBV19; abundance: -; j_gene: TRBJ2-1; CDR3nt: TGTGCCAGTAGTATAGTGGAGGGGTCCTATGAGCAGTTCTTC; CDR3aa: CASSIVEGSYEQFF
d_gene: TRBD2; v_gene: TRBV9; abundance: -; j_gene: TRBJ2-3; CDR3nt: TGTGCCAGCAGCGAGGACGAAGCGGGACTCACAGATACGCAGTATTTT; CDR3aa: CASSEDEAGLTDTQYF
d_gene: TRBD2; v_gene: TRBV27; abundance: once; j_gene: TRBJ2-1; CDR3nt: TGTGCCAGCAGTTTCCAAAGACTAGCGGGAATTCCTGAGCAGTTCTTC; CDR3aa: CASSFQRLAGIPEQFF
d_gene: -; v_gene: TRBV2; abundance: -; j_gene: TRBJ1-1; CDR3nt: TGTGCCAGCAGTTACGGGCAAAACACTGAAGCTTTCTTT; CDR3aa: CASSYGQNTEAFF
d_gene: TRBD1; v_gene: TRBV7-2; abundance: -; j_gene: TRBJ1-2; CDR3nt: TGTGCCAGCAGCCCGGGACAGGCCCAAAGTTATGGCTACACCTTC; CDR3aa: CASSPGQAQSYGYTF
d_gene: TRBD1; v_gene: TRBV27; abundance: -; j_gene: TRBJ1-2; CDR3nt: TGTGCCAGCAGCCGGAGACAGGGCTCCTACACCTTC; CDR3aa: CASSRRQGSYTF
d_gene: -; v_gene: TRBV18; abundance: -; j_gene: TRBJ2-7; CDR3nt: TGTGCCAGCTCACGACAACAGGGTAACGAGCAGTACTTC; CDR3aa: CASSRQQGNEQYF
d_gene: -; v_gene: TRBV7-8; abundance: -; j_gene: TRBJ2-7; CDR3nt: TGTGCCAGCAGCTTATCCGGACTTATCTACGAGCAGTACTTC; CDR3aa: CASSLSGLIYEQYF
d_gene: -; v_gene: TRBV15; abundance: once; j_gene: TRBJ2-7; CDR3nt: TGTGCCACCAGAGGGGGGCTTTCCTACGAGCAGTACTTC; CDR3aa: CATRGGLSYEQYF
d_gene: -; v_gene: TRBV11-1; abundance: -; j_gene: TRBJ2-5; CDR3nt: TGTGCCAGCAGCCCGCCGAGAGGCCGAGAAGAGACCCAGTACTTC; CDR3aa: CASSPPRGREETQYF
d_gene: -; v_gene: TRBV11-3; abundance: -; j_gene: TRBJ2-2; CDR3nt: TGTGCCAGCAGCTCACGAGATGGGGGCACCGGGGAGCTGTTTTTT; CDR3aa: CASSSRDGGTGELFF
d_gene: -; v_gene: TRBV25-1; abundance: few; j_gene: TRBJ2-7; CDR3nt: TGTGCCAGCAGTGACGCCCGGGAACTTACCTACGAGCAGTACTTC; CDR3aa: CASSDARELTYEQYF
d_gene: TRBD1; v_gene: TRBV6-1; abundance: once; j_gene: TRBJ2-5; CDR3nt: TGTGCCAGCAGTGAACAGGGGGCGGGCGAGACCCAGTACTTC; CDR3aa: CASSEQGAGETQYF
d_gene: -; v_gene: TRBV13; abundance: -; j_gene: TRBJ2-5; CDR3nt: TGTGCCAGCAGCTTAGCGACTGAGGGAGAGACCCAGTACTTC; CDR3aa: CASSLATEGETQYF
d_gene: -; v_gene: TRBV7-8; abundance: -; j_gene: TRBJ1-2; CDR3nt: TGTGCCAGCAGCCCAAGGACGGACTATGGCTACACCTTC; CDR3aa: CASSPRTDYGYTF
d_gene: -; v_gene: TRBV28; abundance: -; j_gene: TRBJ1-1; CDR3nt: TGTGCCAGCAGACCCCCCGGAGGCCCTGAAGCTTTCTTT; CDR3aa: CASRPPGGPEAFF
d_gene: -; v_gene: TRBV5-4; abundance: -; j_gene: TRBJ1-1; CDR3nt: TGTGCCAGCAGCTGGACCTATCTCACTGAAGCTTTCTTT; CDR3aa: CASSWTYLTEAFF
d_gene: -; v_gene: TRBV7-2; abundance: -; j_gene: TRBJ1-5; CDR3nt: TGTGCCAGCAGCTTTTCCGATATATGGGCGCCCCAGCATTTT; CDR3aa: CASSFSDIWAPQHF
d_gene: -; v_gene: TRBV24-1; abundance: -; j_gene: TRBJ1-1; CDR3nt: TGTGCCACCAGTCAAGGACCAGGGCGAACTGAAGCTTTCTTT; CDR3aa: CATSQGPGRTEAFF
d_gene: -; v_gene: TRBV3-1/TRBV3-2; abundance: -; j_gene: TRBJ1-6; CDR3nt: TGTGCCAGCAGCCAAGTAGCCCCCGGGACCCCTCATAATTCACCCCTCCACTTT; CDR3aa: CASSQVAPGTPHNSPLHF
d_gene: -; v_gene: TRBV7-2; abundance: -; j_gene: TRBJ2-7; CDR3nt: TGTGCCAGCAGCTTAGTACCGGGACTGGCGGCTTCCTACGAGCAGTACTTC; CDR3aa: CASSLVPGLAASYEQYF
d_gene: -; v_gene: TRBV19; abundance: -; j_gene: TRBJ1-5; CDR3nt: TGTGCCAGTAGTCTCGTCAGGCAGGGCGATCAGCCCCAGCATTTT; CDR3aa: CASSLVRQGDQPQHF
d_gene: TRBD1; v_gene: TRBV29-1; abundance: -; j_gene: TRBJ1-1; CDR3nt: TGCAGCGTGGGGACAGTTTGGAACACTGAAGCTTTCTTT; CDR3aa: CSVGTVWNTEAFF
d_gene: -; v_gene: TRBV25-1; abundance: once; j_gene: TRBJ1-1; CDR3nt: TGTGCCAGCAGGCTGCAGAGTAAGGGCACTGAAGCTTTCTTT; CDR3aa: CASRLQSKGTEAFF
d_gene: -; v_gene: TRBV19; abundance: -; j_gene: TRBJ1-2; CDR3nt: TGTGCCAGTAGTACCTATGACACCTCCTATGGCTACACCTTC; CDR3aa: CASSTYDTSYGYTF
d_gene: -; v_gene: TRBV5-5; abundance: -; j_gene: TRBJ1-6; CDR3nt: TGTGCCAGCAGCTTGGGGGACGGAATGAATAATTCACCCCTCCACTTT; CDR3aa: CASSLGDGMNNSPLHF
d_gene: TRBD2; v_gene: TRBV2; abundance: -; j_gene: TRBJ2-1; CDR3nt: TGTGCCAGCCGAATGCGGGAGGGCTCCTACAATGAGCAGTTCTTC; CDR3aa: CASRMREGSYNEQFF
d_gene: -; v_gene: TRBV4-1; abundance: -; j_gene: TRBJ1-1; CDR3nt: TGCGCCAGCAGCCAAGTGGCGGACCCGGGAACTGAAGCTTTCTTT; CDR3aa: CASSQVADPGTEAFF